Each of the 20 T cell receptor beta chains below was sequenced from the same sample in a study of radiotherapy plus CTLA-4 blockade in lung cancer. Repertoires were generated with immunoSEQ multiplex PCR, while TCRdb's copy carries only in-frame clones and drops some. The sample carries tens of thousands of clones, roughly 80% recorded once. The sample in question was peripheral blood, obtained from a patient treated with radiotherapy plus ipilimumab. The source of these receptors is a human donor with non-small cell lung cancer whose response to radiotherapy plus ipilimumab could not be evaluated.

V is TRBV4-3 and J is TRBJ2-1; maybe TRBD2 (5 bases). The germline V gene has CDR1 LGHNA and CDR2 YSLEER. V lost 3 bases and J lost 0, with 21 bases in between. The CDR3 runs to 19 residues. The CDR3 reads CASSHPGYPSSSSYNEQFF. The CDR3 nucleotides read TGCGCCAGCAGCCACCCGGGATACCCCAGTTCAAGCTCCTACAATGAGCAGTTCTTC.

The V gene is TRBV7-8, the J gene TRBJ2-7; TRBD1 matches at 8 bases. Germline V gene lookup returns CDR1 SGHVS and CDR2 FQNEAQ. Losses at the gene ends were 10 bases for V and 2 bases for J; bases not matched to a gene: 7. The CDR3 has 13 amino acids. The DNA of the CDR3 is TGTGCCACCCAAGTGACAGGGGCCTACGAGCAGTACTTC. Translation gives CATQVTGAYEQYF.

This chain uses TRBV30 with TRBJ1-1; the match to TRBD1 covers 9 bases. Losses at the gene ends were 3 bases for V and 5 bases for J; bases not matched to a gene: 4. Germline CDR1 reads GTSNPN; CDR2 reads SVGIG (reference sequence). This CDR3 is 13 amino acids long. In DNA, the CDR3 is TGTGCCTGGAGCCCCGGACAGGGGACTGAAGCTTTCTTT. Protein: CAWSPGQGTEAFF.

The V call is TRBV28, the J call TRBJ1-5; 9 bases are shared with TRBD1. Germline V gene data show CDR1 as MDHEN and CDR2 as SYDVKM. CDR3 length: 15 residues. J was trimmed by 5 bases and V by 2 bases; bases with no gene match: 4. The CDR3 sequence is CASSLGTGQHQPQHF. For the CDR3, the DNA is TGTGCCAGCAGTTTAGGGACAGGGCAGCATCAGCCCCAGCATTTT.

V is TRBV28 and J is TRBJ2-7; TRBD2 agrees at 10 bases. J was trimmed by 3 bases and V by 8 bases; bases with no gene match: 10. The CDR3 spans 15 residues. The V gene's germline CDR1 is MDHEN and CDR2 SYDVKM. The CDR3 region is CASVGGASGSYEQYF. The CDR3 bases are TGTGCCAGCGTGGGGGGAGCTAGCGGGAGCTACGAGCAGTACTTC.

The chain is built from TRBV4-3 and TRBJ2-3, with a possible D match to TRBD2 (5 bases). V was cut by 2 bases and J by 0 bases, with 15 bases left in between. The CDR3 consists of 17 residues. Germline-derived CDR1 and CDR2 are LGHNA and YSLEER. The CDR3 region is CASSQRSSDVSTDTQYF. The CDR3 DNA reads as TGCGCCAGCAGCCAAAGAAGTAGCGACGTAAGCACAGATACGCAGTATTTT.

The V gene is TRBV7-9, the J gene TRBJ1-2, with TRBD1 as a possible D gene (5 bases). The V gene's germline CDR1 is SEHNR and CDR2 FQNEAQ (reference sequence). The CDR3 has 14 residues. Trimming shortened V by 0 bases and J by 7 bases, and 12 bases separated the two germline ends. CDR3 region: CASSLARQTGGYTF. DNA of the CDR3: TGTGCCAGCAGCTTAGCCAGACAGACCGGTGGCTACACCTTC. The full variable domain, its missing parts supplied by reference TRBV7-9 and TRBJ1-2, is DTGVSQNPRHKITKRGQNVTFRCDPISEHNRLYWYRQTLGQGPEFLTYFQNEAQLEKSRLLSDRFSAERPKGSFSTLEIQRTEQGDSAMYLCASSLARQTGGYTFGSGTRLTVV.

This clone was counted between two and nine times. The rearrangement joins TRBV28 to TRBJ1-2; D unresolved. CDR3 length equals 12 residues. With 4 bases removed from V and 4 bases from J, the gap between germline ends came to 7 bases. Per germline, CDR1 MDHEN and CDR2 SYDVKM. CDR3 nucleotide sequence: TGTGCCAGCAGTTGGGCCAGCTATGGCTACACCTTC. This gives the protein CASSWASYGYTF.

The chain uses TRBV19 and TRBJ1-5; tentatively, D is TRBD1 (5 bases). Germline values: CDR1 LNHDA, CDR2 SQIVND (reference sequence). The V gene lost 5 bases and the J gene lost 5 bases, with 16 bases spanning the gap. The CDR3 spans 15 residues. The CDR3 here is CASSPPGSWDQPQHF. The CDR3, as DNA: TGTGCCAGTAGTCCCCCAGGGTCCTGGGATCAGCCCCAGCATTTT.

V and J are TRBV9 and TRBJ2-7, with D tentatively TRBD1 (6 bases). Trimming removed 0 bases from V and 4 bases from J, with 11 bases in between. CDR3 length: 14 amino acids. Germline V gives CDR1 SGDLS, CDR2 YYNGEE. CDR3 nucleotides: TGTGCCAGCAGCGTAGGGACAGAAAGGTACGAGCAGTACTTC. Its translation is CASSVGTERYEQYF.

CDR3 residues: CASSQGREGDIQYF. CDR3 sequence (DNA): TGCGCCAGCAGTCAGGGACGGGAGGGCGACATTCAGTACTTC. V usage is TRBV5-1 and J usage is TRBJ2-4; 8 bases line up with TRBD2. After removal of 5 bases from V and 8 bases from J, the junction contained 9 bases not matched to a gene. CDR1 and CDR2 (germline): SGHRS, YFSETQ. The length of the CDR3 is 14 residues.

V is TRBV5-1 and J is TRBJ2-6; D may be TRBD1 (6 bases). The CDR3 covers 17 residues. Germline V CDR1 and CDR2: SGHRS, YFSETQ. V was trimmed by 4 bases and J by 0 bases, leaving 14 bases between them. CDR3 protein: CASSPQTGFSGANVLTF. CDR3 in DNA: TGCGCCAGCAGCCCACAGACAGGTTTCTCTGGGGCCAACGTCCTGACTTTC.

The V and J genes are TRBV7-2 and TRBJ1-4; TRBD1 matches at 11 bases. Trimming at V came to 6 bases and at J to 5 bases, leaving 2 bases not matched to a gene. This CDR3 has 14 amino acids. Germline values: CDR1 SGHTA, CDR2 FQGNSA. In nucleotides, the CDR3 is TGTGCCAGCAGAGGGACAGGGGGAAATGAAAAACTGTTTTTT. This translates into CASRGTGGNEKLFF.

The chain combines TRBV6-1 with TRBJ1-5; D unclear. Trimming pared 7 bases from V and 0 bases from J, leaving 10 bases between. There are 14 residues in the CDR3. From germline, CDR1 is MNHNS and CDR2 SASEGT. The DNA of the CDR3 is TGTGCCAGCATCCCGGTTTATAGCAATCAGCCCCAGCATTTT. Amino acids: CASIPVYSNQPQHF.

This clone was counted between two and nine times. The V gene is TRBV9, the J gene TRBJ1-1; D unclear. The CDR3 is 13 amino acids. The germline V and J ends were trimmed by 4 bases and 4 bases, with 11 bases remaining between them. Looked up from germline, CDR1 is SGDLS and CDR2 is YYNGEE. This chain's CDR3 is CASSLRPGTEAFF. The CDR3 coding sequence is TGTGCCAGCAGCCTACGGCCGGGCACTGAAGCTTTCTTT.

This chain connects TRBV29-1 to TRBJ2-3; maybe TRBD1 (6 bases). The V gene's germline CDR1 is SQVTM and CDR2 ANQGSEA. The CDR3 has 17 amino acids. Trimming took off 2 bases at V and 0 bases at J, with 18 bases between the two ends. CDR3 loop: CSVEIYHREPSTDTQYF. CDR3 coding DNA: TGCAGCGTTGAAATTTACCACAGGGAGCCGAGCACAGATACGCAGTATTTT.

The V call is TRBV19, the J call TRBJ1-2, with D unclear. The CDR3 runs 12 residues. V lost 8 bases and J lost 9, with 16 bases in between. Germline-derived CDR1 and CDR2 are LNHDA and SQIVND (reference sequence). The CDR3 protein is CASSVAPSSYTF. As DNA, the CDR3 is TGTGCCAGTTCCGTGGCTCCTAGCAGCTACACCTTC.

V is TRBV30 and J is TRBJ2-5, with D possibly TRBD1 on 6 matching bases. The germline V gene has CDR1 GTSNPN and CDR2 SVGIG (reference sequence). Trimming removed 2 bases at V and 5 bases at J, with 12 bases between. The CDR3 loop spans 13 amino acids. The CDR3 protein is CAWSWGPGETQYF. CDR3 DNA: TGTGCCTGGAGTTGGGGGCCGGGGGAGACCCAGTACTTC.

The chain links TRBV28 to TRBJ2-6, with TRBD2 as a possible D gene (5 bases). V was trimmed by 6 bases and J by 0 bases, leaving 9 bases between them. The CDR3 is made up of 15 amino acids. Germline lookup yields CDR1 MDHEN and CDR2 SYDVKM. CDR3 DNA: TGTGCCAGCAGGTCCCGGGGCTCTGGGGCCAACGTCCTGACTTTC. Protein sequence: CASRSRGSGANVLTF. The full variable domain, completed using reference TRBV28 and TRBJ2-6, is DVKVTQSSRYLVKRTGEKVFLECVQDMDHENMFWYRQDPGLGLRLIYFSYDVKMKEKGDIPEGYSVSREKKERFSLILESASTNQTSMYLCASRSRGSGANVLTFGAGSRLTVL.

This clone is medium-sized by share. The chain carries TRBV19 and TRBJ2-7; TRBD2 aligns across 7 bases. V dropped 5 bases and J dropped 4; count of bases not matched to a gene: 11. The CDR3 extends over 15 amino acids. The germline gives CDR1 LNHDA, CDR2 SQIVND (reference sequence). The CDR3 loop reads CASSPSPGGRYEQYF. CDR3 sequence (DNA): TGTGCCAGTAGTCCCAGTCCGGGGGGTAGGTACGAGCAGTACTTC. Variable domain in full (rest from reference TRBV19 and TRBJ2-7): DGGITQSPKYLFRKEGQNVTLSCEQNLNHDAMYWYRQDPGQGLRLIYYSQIVNDFQKGDIAEGYSVSREKKESFPLTVTSAQKNPTAFYLCASSPSPGGRYEQYFGPGTRLTVT.